There are many counts of the clone carrying this TCR beta chain. What it binds is unknown. TCRdb used MiXCR to reprocess the reads, holding one entry per CDR3 protein. The sample contains 650,000 to 850,000 distinct CDR3 sequences, 25% to 30% of which appear only once. Germline-derived CDR1 and CDR2 are SGHVS and FQNEAQ. Between the trimmed V and J ends, which lost 2 bases and 0 bases, there was a span of 5 bases. The CDR3 runs 14 residues. This record comes from a study of T cell repertoires in cytomegalovirus infection. Study information: Used in the study were CMV epitopes, some recently identified and HLA-C-restricted, others well-studied and HLA-B-restricted. Matching HLA type, along with CMV infection, was indicated by public TCR beta signatures. The study, taken as a whole, reports: In two of eight donors, the top clonotype was HLA-C-restricted CMV-specific. People with CMV and the relevant HLA were identified by cumulative public TCR beta family frequency.

This TCR was sampled from a human donor in good health (CMV status not recorded). Some clones in this sample may be carry-over from other donors' samples. The genes are TRBV7-8 and TRBJ2-1; no clear D. Sequencing used cultured CD8+ T cells from PBMCs, obtained from culture after CMV antigen stimulation. The CDR3 nucleotides read TGTGCCAGCAGCTTATTGGACTCCTACAATGAGCAGTTCTTC. Translated: CASSLLDSYNEQFF.